The present TCR beta chain was sequenced within a study of T-cell memory formation after mild COVID-19. Regarding the study as a whole: Nothing confirmed that second-wave clones peaking on day 37 were specific for SARS-CoV-2. CM and EM subsets held most contracting CD4+ clones; EMRA held CD8+ ones. Clones that got smaller from day 15 to 85 had even CD4/CD8, while clones growing later tipped toward CD4+.

TCRdb re-analysed the 5' RACE reads in MiXCR, keeping a single row per CDR3 protein. The table has 280,000 or so distinct CDR3 sequences, around 17% seen once. The sample holds a few counts of this clonotype. Its antigen is not known. The sequenced sample was PBMCs or a T cell subset sorted from them (not recorded which). The receptor's source is a man between 18 and 29 years old who had mild COVID-19 (a few samples of this study predate the infection). Cell type and time point are not known.

CDR3 sequence: CASSFTGGSGELFF. The DNA of the CDR3 is TGTGCCAGCAGCTTTACAGGGGGCTCCGGGGAGCTGTTTTTT. The rearrangement links TRBV11-2 to TRBJ2-2; 9 bases fit TRBD1. The CDR3 has 14 residues. J lost 6 bases, V lost 3 bases, and 2 bases had no gene match. Germline V gene data show CDR1 as SGHAT and CDR2 as FQNNGV.